This T cell receptor (beta chain) was sequenced during a study of blood T cell repertoires in COVID-19. On the study more broadly: Material from acute and convalescent COVID-19 was sourced from the United States, Italy and Spain.

The CDR3 is 15 residues long. Per germline, CDR1 SGDLS and CDR2 YYNGEE. V lost 3 bases and J lost 1; bases outside the gene matches: 3. In the authors' workflow: For nucleated cells, counts were estimated from reference gene primer amplification. Assay used: immunoSEQ multiplex PCR; TCRdb lists only in-frame clones, some missing. V and J calls and clone size are copied from that table; D and trimming were computed from the DNA. Here the sample spans more than 120,000 clones, around four fifths being singletons. Sequenced input: peripheral blood. This TCR derives from a human donor in a cohort sampled during active COVID-19. V usage is TRBV9 and J usage is TRBJ2-5, with 10 bases fitting TRBD2. The CDR3 here is CASSASGRVQETQYF. The CDR3, as DNA: TGTGCCAGCAGCGCCAGCGGGAGGGTCCAAGAGACCCAGTACTTC.